A selection of T cell receptor beta chains follows, all from one sample in a study of cytomegalovirus exposure and HLA in healthy donors. The data were produced by immunoSEQ multiplex PCR, yet TCRdb's version contains in-frame clones alone and is incomplete. The sample lists approximately 130,000 clones; over 65% were seen once. What was sequenced was PBMCs. These receptors all come from a man aged 18 to 35 in good health and CMV-seronegative. CDR3s include the opening cysteine and the closing phenylalanine or tryptophan. A D gene is named only where the DNA matches it firmly. Some rows mark clone size as missing; the rest say once, few, many or name a class of expanded clone.

len	d_gene	v_gene	abundance	j_gene	CDR3aa	CDR3nt
17	NA	TRBV7-9	NA	TRBJ2-3	CASSPKEGLIDTDTQYF	TGTGCCAGCAGCCCGAAGGAGGGACTGATTGACACAGATACGCAGTATTTT
15	TRBD1	TRBV27	NA	TRBJ2-1	CASSLSGTVYNEQFF	TGTGCCAGCAGTTTATCCGGGACAGTCTACAATGAGCAGTTCTTC
14	NA	TRBV7-9	NA	TRBJ1-1	CASSHPAGATEAFF	TGTGCCAGCAGCCACCCCGCGGGGGCAACTGAAGCTTTCTTT
15	NA	TRBV7-2	NA	TRBJ2-2	CASSLESGGTGELFF	TGTGCCAGCAGCTTGGAGTCAGGCGGGACCGGGGAGCTGTTTTTT
13	TRBD1	TRBV29-1	NA	TRBJ2-3	CSVDRGGTDTQYF	TGCAGCGTCGACAGGGGCGGGACAGATACGCAGTATTTT
15	NA	TRBV7-3	NA	TRBJ1-2	CASSTFPGEGYGYTF	TGTGCCAGCAGCACATTCCCAGGGGAGGGGTATGGCTACACCTTC
17	TRBD2	TRBV4-1	few	TRBJ2-5	CASSQGPAGGPIQTQYF	TGCGCCAGCAGCCAAGGACCAGCGGGGGGGCCCATACAGACCCAGTACTTC
14	NA	TRBV7-9	NA	TRBJ1-6	CASSPTPYNSPLHF	TGTGCCAGCAGTCCTACGCCCTATAATTCACCCCTCCACTTT
15	TRBD2	TRBV6-5	NA	TRBJ2-1	CASSSSGGPYNEQFF	TGTGCCAGCAGTTCCAGCGGGGGGCCTTACAATGAGCAGTTCTTC
11	NA	TRBV20-1	NA	TRBJ1-1	CSASSGTEAFF	TGCAGTGCTAGTAGTGGTACTGAAGCTTTCTTT
15	NA	TRBV9	NA	TRBJ2-1	CASDYSGDPYNEQFF	TGTGCCAGCGATTATTCAGGGGACCCCTACAATGAGCAGTTCTTC
15	NA	TRBV7-2	NA	TRBJ1-6	CASSLSPGRNSPLHF	TGTGCCAGCAGCTTAAGCCCGGGGAGAAATTCACCCCTCCACTTT
15	TRBD2	TRBV13	NA	TRBJ2-1	CASSLQRGNYNEQFF	TGTGCCAGCAGCTTACAGCGGGGGAACTACAATGAGCAGTTCTTC
14	NA	TRBV14	NA	TRBJ2-5	CASSQELGVETQYF	TGTGCCAGCAGCCAAGAGTTAGGAGTAGAGACCCAGTACTTC
17	NA	TRBV5-1	NA	TRBJ1-6	CASSVDGIRSYNSPLHF	TGCGCCAGCAGCGTGGACGGGATAAGGTCCTATAATTCACCCCTCCACTTT
16	NA	TRBV4-2	NA	TRBJ1-6	CASSQGVPQDGSPLHF	TGTGCCAGCAGCCAAGGGGTACCACAGGACGGTTCACCCCTCCACTTT
15	TRBD2	TRBV27	NA	TRBJ2-1	CASSLSGLATNEQFF	TGTGCCAGCAGTTTATCAGGACTAGCGACGAATGAGCAGTTCTTC
18	NA	TRBV6-1	NA	TRBJ1-4	CASSDQRPPGATNEKLFF	TGTGCCAGCAGTGACCAGCGACCCCCTGGAGCAACTAATGAAAAACTGTTTTTT
16	TRBD1	TRBV27	few	TRBJ1-5	CASSTHRGLSNQPQHF	TGTGCCAGCAGTACGCACAGGGGGCTGAGCAATCAGCCCCAGCATTTT
13	TRBD1	TRBV5-4	NA	TRBJ1-2	CASSSGQGDSYTF	TGTGCCAGCAGCTCGGGACAGGGGGACAGCTACACCTTC